The T cell receptor beta chain described here comes from a study of blood T cell repertoires in COVID-19. Whole-study context: The cDNA or gDNA used as material had been derived from T cells, B-cell-depleted T cells, or PBMCs.

Per the authors' pipeline: Cell counts per sample came from amplifying reference gene primers. Profiled with immunoSEQ multiplex PCR; TCRdb holds only in-frame clones, not every one. That table gives V, J and clone size, and the DNA gave D and trimming. The table records around 200,000 clones, roughly 80% of them present only once. The TCR originated in a human donor in a cohort sampled during active COVID-19. What was sequenced was peripheral blood.

CDR3 sequence reads: CASSYSRQLYGYTF. The CDR3 nucleotides are TGTGCCAGCAGTTACTCGAGGCAGCTTTATGGCTACACCTTC. This chain uses TRBV6-5 with TRBJ1-2; D unclear. Germline lookup yields CDR1 MNHEY and CDR2 SVGAGI. The CDR3 consists of 14 residues. The V end lost 0 bases, the J end lost 5 bases, and 10 bases lay between the germline ends.